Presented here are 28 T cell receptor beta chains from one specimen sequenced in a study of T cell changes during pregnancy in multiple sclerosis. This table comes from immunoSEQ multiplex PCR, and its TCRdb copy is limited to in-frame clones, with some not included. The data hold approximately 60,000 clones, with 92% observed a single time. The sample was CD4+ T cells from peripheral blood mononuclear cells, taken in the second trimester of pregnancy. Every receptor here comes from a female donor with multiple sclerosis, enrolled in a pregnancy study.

DNA of the CDR3: TGTGCCAGCAGTTTCCGGGGGGTCAACACTGAAGCTTTCTTT. It specifies CASSFRGVNTEAFF. J is TRBJ1-1 and V is TRBV27; maybe TRBD1 (5 bases). V lost 3 bases and J 2 bases, leaving 10 bases between the germline ends. The CDR3 totals 14 residues. The germline CDR1 and CDR2 sequences are MNHEY and SMNVEV (reference sequence).

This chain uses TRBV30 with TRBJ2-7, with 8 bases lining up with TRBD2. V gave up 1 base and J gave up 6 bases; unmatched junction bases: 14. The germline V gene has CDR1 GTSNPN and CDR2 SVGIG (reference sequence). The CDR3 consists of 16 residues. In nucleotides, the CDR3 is TGTGCCTGGAGTGGTAGGCCCTTGCCGGGGGGGGGCGAGCAGTACTTC. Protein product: CAWSGRPLPGGGEQYF.

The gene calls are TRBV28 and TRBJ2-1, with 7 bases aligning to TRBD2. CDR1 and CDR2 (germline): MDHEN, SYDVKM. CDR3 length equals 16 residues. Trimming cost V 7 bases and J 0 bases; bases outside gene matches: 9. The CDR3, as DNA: TGTGCCAGCACCCCTTGGGGGGGATCCTCCTACAATGAGCAGTTCTTC. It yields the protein CASTPWGGSSYNEQFF.

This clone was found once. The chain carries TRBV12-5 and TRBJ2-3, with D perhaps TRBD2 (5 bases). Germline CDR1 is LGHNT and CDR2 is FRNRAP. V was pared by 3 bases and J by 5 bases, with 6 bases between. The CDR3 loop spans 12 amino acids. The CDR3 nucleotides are TGTGCTAGTGGTTTTGCGGGAGATACGCAGTATTTT. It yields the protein CASGFAGDTQYF.

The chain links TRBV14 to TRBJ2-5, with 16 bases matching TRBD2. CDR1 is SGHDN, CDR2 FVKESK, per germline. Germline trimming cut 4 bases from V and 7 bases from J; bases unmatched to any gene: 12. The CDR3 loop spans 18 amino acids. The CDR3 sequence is CASSPTPGLAGGAGTQYF. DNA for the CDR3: TGTGCCAGCAGCCCTACCCCGGGACTAGCGGGAGGGGCAGGGACCCAGTACTTC.

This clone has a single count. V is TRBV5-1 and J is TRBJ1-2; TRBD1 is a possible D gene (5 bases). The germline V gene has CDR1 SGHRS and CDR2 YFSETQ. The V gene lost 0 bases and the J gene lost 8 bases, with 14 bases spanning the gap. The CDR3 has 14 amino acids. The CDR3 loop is CASSLVAGNEGYTF. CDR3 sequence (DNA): TGCGCCAGCAGCTTGGTTGCAGGGAACGAGGGCTACACCTTC.

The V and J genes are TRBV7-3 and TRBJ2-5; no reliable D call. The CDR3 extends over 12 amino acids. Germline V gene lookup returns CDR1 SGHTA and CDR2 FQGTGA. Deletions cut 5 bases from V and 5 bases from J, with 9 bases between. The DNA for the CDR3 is TGTGCCAGCAGCCCCGACGGGGAGACCCAGTACTTC. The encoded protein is CASSPDGETQYF. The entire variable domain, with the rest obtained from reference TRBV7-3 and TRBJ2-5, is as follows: GAGVSQTPSNKVTEKGKYVELRCDPISGHTALYWYRQSLGQGPEFLIYFQGTGAADDSGLPNDRFFAVRPEGSVSTLKIQRTERGDSAVYLCASSPDGETQYFGPGTRLLVL.

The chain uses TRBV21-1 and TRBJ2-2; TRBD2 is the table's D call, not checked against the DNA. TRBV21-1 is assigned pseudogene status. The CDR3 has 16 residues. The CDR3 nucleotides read TGTGCCAGCAGGAAACCCGGGACTAGGGGTACCGGGGAGCTGTTTTTT. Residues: CASRKPGTRGTGELFF.

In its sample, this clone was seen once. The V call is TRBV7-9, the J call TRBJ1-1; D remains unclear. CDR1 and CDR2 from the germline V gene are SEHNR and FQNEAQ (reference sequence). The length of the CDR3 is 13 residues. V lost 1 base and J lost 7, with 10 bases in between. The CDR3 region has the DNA TGTGCCAGCAGCTTAGGGGCAACCCTTGAAGCTTTCTTT. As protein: CASSLGATLEAFF.

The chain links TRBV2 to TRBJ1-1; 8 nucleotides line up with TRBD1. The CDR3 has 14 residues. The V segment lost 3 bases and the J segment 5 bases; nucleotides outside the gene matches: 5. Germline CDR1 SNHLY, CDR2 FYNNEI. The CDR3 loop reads CASSDTGGKTEAFF. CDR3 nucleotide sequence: TGTGCCAGCAGTGATACAGGGGGGAAAACTGAAGCTTTCTTT.

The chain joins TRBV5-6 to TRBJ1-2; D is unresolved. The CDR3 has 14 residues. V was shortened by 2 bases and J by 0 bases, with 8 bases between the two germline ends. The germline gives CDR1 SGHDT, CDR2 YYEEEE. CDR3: CASSFSGTNYGYTF. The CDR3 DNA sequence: TGTGCCAGCAGCTTCTCCGGGACTAACTATGGCTACACCTTC.

CDR3 nucleotide sequence: TGTGCCAGCAGCCCCCGCGGGCTACTATACACCGGGGAGCTGTTTTTT. Protein sequence: CASSPRGLLYTGELFF. The chain links TRBV4-2 to TRBJ2-2; TRBD2 is a possible D gene (5 bases). The CDR3 spans 16 residues. Germline V lookup: CDR1 LGHNA, CDR2 YNFKEQ. V gave up 4 bases and J gave up 3 bases, with 15 bases separating them.

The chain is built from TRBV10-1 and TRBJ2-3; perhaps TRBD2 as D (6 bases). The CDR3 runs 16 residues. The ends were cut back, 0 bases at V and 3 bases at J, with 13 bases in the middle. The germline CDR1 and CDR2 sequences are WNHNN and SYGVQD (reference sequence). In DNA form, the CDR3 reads TGCGCCAGCAGTGAGTCGGTTTCTAGCGCAACAGATACGCAGTATTTT. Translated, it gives CASSESVSSATDTQYF.

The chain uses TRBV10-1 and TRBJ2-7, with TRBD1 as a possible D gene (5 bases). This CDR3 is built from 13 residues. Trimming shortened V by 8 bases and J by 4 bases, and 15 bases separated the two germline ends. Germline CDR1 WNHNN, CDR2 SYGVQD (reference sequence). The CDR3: CASLSLYRYEQYF. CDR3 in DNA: TGCGCCAGCCTCTCCCTCTACAGGTACGAGCAGTACTTC.

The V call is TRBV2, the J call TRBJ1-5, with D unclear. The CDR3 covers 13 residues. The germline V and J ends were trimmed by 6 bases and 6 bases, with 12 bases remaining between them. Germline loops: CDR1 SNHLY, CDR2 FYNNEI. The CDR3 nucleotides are TGTGCCAGCAGCGCCTCGGGATTTCAGCCCCAGCATTTT. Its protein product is CASSASGFQPQHF.

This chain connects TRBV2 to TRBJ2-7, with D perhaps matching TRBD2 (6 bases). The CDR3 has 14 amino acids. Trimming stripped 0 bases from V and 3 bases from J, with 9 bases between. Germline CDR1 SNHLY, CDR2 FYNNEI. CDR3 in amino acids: CASSEAGGHYEQYF. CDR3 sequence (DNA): TGTGCCAGCAGTGAAGCGGGAGGACACTACGAGCAGTACTTC.

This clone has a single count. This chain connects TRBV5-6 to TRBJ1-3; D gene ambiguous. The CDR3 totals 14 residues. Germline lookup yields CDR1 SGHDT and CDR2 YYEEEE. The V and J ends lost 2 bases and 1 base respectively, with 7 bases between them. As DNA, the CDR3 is TGTGCCAGCAGCTTCGAGAGTTCTGGAAACACCATATATTTT. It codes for CASSFESSGNTIYF.

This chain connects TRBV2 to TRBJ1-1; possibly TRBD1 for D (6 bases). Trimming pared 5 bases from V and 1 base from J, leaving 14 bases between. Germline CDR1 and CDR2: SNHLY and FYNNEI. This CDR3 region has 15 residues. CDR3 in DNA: TGTGCCAGCAGTCCCTCGGGACAATCGAACACTGAAGCTTTCTTT. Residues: CASSPSGQSNTEAFF.

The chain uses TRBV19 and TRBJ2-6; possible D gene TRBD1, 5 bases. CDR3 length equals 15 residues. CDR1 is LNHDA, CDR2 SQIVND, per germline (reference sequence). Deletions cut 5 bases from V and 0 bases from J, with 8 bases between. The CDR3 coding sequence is TGTGCCAGTAGTGTTGACAGCTCTGGGGCCAACGTCCTGACTTTC. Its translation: CASSVDSSGANVLTF.

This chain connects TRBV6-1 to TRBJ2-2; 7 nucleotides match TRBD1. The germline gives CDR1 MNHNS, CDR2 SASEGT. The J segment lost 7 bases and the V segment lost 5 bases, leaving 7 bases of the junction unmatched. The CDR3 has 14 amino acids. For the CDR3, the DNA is TGTGCCAGCAGTAGAAGGGGGCAGGGCGGGGAGCTGTTTTTT. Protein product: CASSRRGQGGELFF.

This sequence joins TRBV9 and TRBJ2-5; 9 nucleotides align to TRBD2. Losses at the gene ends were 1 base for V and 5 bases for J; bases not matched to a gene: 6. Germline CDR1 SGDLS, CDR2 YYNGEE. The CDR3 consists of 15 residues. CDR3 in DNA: TGTGCCAGCAGCGTACTGGCTAGCGGGATTGAGACCCAGTACTTC. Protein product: CASSVLASGIETQYF.

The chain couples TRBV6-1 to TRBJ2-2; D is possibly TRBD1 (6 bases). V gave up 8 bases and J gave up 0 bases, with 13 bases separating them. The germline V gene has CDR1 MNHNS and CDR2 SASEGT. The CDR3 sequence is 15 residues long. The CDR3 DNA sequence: TGTGCCAGCGGGGGCGGCGAGACGAACACCGGGGAGCTGTTTTTT. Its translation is CASGGGETNTGELFF.

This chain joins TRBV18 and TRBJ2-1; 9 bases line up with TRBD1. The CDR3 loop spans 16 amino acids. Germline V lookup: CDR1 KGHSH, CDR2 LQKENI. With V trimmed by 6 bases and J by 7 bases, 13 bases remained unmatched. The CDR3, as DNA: TGTGCCAGCTCTAACTCCGGGACAGGGAGAAGAAATGAGCAGTTCTTC. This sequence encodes CASSNSGTGRRNEQFF.

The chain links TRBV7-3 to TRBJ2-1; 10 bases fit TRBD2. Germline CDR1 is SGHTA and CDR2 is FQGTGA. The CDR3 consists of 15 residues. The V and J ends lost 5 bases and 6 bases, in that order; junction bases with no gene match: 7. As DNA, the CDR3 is TGTGCCAGCAGCCCCACTAGCGGGATCCCCAATGAGCAGTTCTTC. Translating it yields CASSPTSGIPNEQFF. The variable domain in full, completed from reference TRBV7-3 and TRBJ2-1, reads GAGVSQTPSNKVTEKGKYVELRCDPISGHTALYWYRQSLGQGPEFLIYFQGTGAADDSGLPNDRFFAVRPEGSVSTLKIQRTERGDSAVYLCASSPTSGIPNEQFFGPGTRLTVL.

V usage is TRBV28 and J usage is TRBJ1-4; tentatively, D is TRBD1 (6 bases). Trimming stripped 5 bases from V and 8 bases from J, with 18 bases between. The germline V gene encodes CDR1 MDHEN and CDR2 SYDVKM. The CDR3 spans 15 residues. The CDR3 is CASSTPTGLGEKLFF. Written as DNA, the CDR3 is TGTGCCAGCAGTACCCCGACAGGCCTGGGAGAAAAACTGTTTTTT.

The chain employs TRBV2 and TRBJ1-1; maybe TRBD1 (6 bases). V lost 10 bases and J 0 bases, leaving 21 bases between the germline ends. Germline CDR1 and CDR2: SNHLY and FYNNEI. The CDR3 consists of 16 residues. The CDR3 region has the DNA TGTGCCACCTCCTTTACAGGGCGGGTTTTGAACACTGAAGCTTTCTTT. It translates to CATSFTGRVLNTEAFF.

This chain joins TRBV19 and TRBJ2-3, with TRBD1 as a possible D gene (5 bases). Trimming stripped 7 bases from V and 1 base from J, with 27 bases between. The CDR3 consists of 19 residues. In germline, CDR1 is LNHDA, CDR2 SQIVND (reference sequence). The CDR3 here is CASTRLAHAQGKGTDTQYF. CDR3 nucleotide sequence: TGTGCCAGTACCAGATTGGCCCATGCTCAGGGAAAAGGCACAGATACGCAGTATTTT.

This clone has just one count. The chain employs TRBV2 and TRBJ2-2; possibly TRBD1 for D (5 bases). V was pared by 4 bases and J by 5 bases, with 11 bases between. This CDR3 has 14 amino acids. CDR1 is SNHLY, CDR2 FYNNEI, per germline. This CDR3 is CASSVQGSTGELFF. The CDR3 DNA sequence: TGTGCCAGCAGTGTGCAGGGTTCAACCGGGGAGCTGTTTTTT.